This is a list of T cell receptor beta chains from one sample in a study of T-cell reconstitution after alpha-beta-depleted transplantation in children. A single record per CDR3 protein comes from TCRdb applying MiXCR to the PCR reads. In the table there are 97,000 or so distinct CDR3 sequences, around 6.1% of which are singletons. The sample was PBMCs, mostly from graft donor cells, taken 60 days after TCRalphabeta/CD19-depleted stem cell transplant. The receptors shown here come from a female patient aged 2-10 years who had a stem cell transplant for Fanconi anemia, so the T cells may come from the graft donor. Both conserved end residues are part of each CDR3. D genes are given only for firm matches. The size entry is marked missing in some rows and otherwise reads once, few, many or a size class.

TRBJ2-1,TRBD2,TRBV11-2,.,CASSQIAGVYNEQFF,TGTGCCAGCAGCCAGATCGCGGGAGTCTACAATGAGCAGTTCTTC
TRBJ2-7,.,TRBV6-2/TRBV6-3,medium-sized,CASSFGTGFGEQYF,TGTGCCAGCAGTTTCGGGACGGGGTTCGGAGAGCAGTACTTC
TRBJ2-5,.,TRBV18,few,CASSPTAQETQYF,TGTGCCAGCTCACCGACAGCGCAAGAGACCCAGTACTTC
TRBJ1-2,.,TRBV5-1,.,CASSPLQGPNYGYTF,TGCGCCAGCAGCCCGCTACAGGGTCCTAACTATGGCTACACCTTC
TRBJ2-3,.,TRBV18,many,CASSLSMTGRLTDTQYF,TGTGCCAGCTCACTCTCTATGACAGGTCGCCTCACAGATACGCAGTATTTT
TRBJ2-3,.,TRBV7-8,many,CASSLAGTQYF,TGTGCCAGCAGCTTAGCCGGTACGCAGTATTTT
TRBJ2-3,.,TRBV7-3,few,CASSLTGNVADTQYF,TGTGCCAGCAGCTTAACGGGAAATGTGGCAGATACGCAGTATTTT
TRBJ1-2,.,TRBV12-3/TRBV12-4,many,CASSFRGSVYGYTF,TGTGCCAGCAGTTTTAGGGGGTCCGTTTATGGCTACACCTTC
TRBJ1-3,.,TRBV4-1,many,CASSQYDSGNTIYF,TGCGCCAGCAGCCAGTACGACTCTGGAAACACCATATATTTT
TRBJ2-3,.,TRBV20-1,many,CSARFDRFGISDTQYF,TGCAGTGCTAGGTTTGACAGGTTTGGTATATCGGATACGCAGTATTTT
TRBJ2-7,.,TRBV3-1,many,CASSQVRQSYEQYF,TGTGCCAGCAGCCAAGTGCGACAGTCCTACGAGCAGTACTTC
TRBJ2-3,TRBD1,TRBV14,many,CASSQEDRALDTQYF,TGTGCCAGCAGCCAAGAGGACAGGGCCCTGGATACGCAGTATTTT